This T cell receptor beta chain was identified in a study of identifying expanded T cells in peripheral blood. Libraries were prepared by immunoSEQ multiplex PCR; TCRdb keeps only in-frame clonotypes and omits some of them. There are fewer than 110,000 clones in the sample; around 90% occur only once, and 17% lies in the top ten. This CDR3 comprises 14 residues. J was trimmed by 2 bases and V by 7 bases; bases with no gene match: 4. In germline, CDR1 is MDHEN, CDR2 SYDVKM. The chain joins TRBV28 to TRBJ2-7; 11 bases map to TRBD1. Sequences were obtained from blood. The receptor comes from a person aged 18 to 70 in good health. The CDR3 loop is CASTQGQGAYEQYF. CDR3 DNA: TGTGCCAGCACTCAGGGACAGGGGGCCTACGAGCAGTACTTC.